This T cell receptor (beta chain) comes out of a study of cytomegalovirus exposure and HLA in healthy donors. To note about this clone: Its antigen remains unknown.

Germline V gives CDR1 SGHRS, CDR2 YFSETQ. This CDR3 comprises 13 residues. The germline V and J ends were trimmed by 0 bases and 5 bases, with 9 bases remaining between them. The study ran its PCR with 60 Vbeta and 13 Jbeta primers. Profiling relied on immunoSEQ multiplex PCR, and the TCRdb table lists in-frame clones only, not all of them. The sample includes tens of thousands of clones, 80% to 90% of them seen just once. Study-level findings and limits: An analysis done earlier found most TCR beta V segments productive about 90% or about 30% of the time. Cytomegalovirus association was listed for 164 TCR beta chains. Prediction of most subjects' HLA-A and HLA-B alleles by TCR beta sequences was reportedly accurate.

The rearrangement links TRBV5-1 to TRBJ2-7, with D hard to call. The sequencing input was PBMCs. The receptor's source is a man aged 25 to 45 in good health and CMV-seropositive. The DNA for the CDR3 is TGCGCCAGCAGCTTGGACGACTTTGACGAGCAGTACTTC. Translation: CASSLDDFDEQYF.